Each of the 19 T cell receptor beta chains below was sequenced from the same sample in a study of OX40 agonist ivuxolimab in advanced cancers. The repertoire was sequenced with immunoSEQ multiplex PCR; TCRdb's copy has only in-frame clones and lacks some. The sample yields some 86,000 clones, 75% to 95% seen once. The material sequenced was CD4+ or CD8+ T cells sorted from blood, taken in a trial of the OX40 agonist ivuxolimab. The receptor set was obtained from an adult with an advanced solid tumor such as melanoma, head and neck, liver or kidney cancer.

J is TRBJ2-5 and V is TRBV4-1, with 9 bases matching TRBD2. With 3 bases clipped from V and 2 bases from J, the junction kept 10 bases outside the gene matches. This CDR3 is built from 17 residues. CDR1 and CDR2 (germline): MGHRA, YSYEKL. CDR3 loop: CASSQDPSGAVQETQYF. CDR3 nucleotides: TGCGCCAGCAGCCAGGACCCTAGCGGGGCGGTACAAGAGACCCAGTACTTC.

This clone was counted ten times or more. The V and J genes are TRBV28 and TRBJ2-1, with 7 bases aligning to TRBD2. The junction had 8 bases not matched to a gene; V was cut back by 6 bases and J by 0 bases. The CDR3 is 16 amino acids. Germline V lookup: CDR1 MDHEN, CDR2 SYDVKM. The CDR3 DNA sequence: TGTGCCAGCAGGGGAGGGGCAACGAGCTCCTACAATGAGCAGTTCTTC. Translation: CASRGGATSSYNEQFF. Variable domain in full (rest from reference TRBV28 and TRBJ2-1): DVKVTQSSRYLVKRTGEKVFLECVQDMDHENMFWYRQDPGLGLRLIYFSYDVKMKEKGDIPEGYSVSREKKERFSLILESASTNQTSMYLCASRGGATSSYNEQFFGPGTRLTVL.

As concerns this clone: A read error may produce the germline difference seen at one junction end. The J gene is TRBJ2-1, the V gene TRBV7-7; 11 bases are a match to TRBD1. The CDR3 is 15 amino acids. Germline lookup yields CDR1 SSHAT and CDR2 FNYEAQ (reference sequence). The DNA for the CDR3 is TGTGCTAGCAGCCTGGGGACAGGGGGATCCAATGAGCAGTTCTTC. Translated: CASSLGTGGSNEQFF.

The chain employs TRBV7-8 and TRBJ1-1; no firm D call. V gave up 0 bases and J gave up 1 base, with 9 bases separating them. The CDR3 covers 15 residues. Per the germline V gene, CDR1 is SGHVS and CDR2 is FQNEAQ. CDR3 region: CASSLAATPNTEAFF. The CDR3 DNA sequence: TGTGCCAGCAGCTTAGCGGCCACGCCGAACACTGAAGCTTTCTTT.

V gene TRBV19 combines with J gene TRBJ2-3; no definite D call. The CDR3 loop spans 13 amino acids. Germline CDR1 reads LNHDA; CDR2 reads SQIVND (reference sequence). Between the trimmed V and J ends, which lost 3 bases and 5 bases, there was a span of 9 bases. The CDR3 bases are TGTGCCAGTAGTATTTTCGGCGGAGATACGCAGTATTTT. This gives the protein CASSIFGGDTQYF.

V gene TRBV4-1 combines with J gene TRBJ2-5; TRBD2 agrees at 8 bases. The germline CDR1 and CDR2 sequences are MGHRA and YSYEKL. This CDR3 has 18 residues. Trimming cost V 4 bases and J 6 bases; bases outside gene matches: 19. The CDR3 loop is CASSLGHYGTGGSQTQYF. The CDR3 DNA follows: TGCGCCAGCAGCCTGGGGCACTACGGGACGGGAGGGAGTCAGACCCAGTACTTC.

A single count supports this clone. CDR3 sequence: CASSSTGNYGYTF. The CDR3 coding sequence is TGTGCCAGCAGCTCGACAGGGAACTATGGCTACACCTTC. The V and J genes are TRBV5-4 and TRBJ1-2, with TRBD1 matching over 7 bases. Germline CDR1 reads SGHNT; CDR2 reads YYREEE (reference sequence). Losses at the gene ends were 3 bases for V and 2 bases for J; bases not matched to a gene: 1. The CDR3 contains 13 residues.

In this sample, this clone turned up once. The chain joins TRBV5-1 to TRBJ1-4; D gene ambiguous. Per germline, CDR1 SGHRS and CDR2 YFSETQ. The CDR3 runs 16 residues. The ends were cut back, 4 bases at V and 0 bases at J, with 13 bases in the middle. Written as DNA, the CDR3 is TGCGCCAGCAGCCTCCTCGGGTCTACAACTAATGAAAAACTGTTTTTT. This translates into CASSLLGSTTNEKLFF. Variable domain in full (rest from reference TRBV5-1 and TRBJ1-4): KAGVTQTPRYLIKTRGQQVTLSCSPISGHRSVSWYQQTPGQGLQFLFEYFSETQRNKGNFPGRFSGRQFSNSRSEMNVSTLELGDSALYLCASSLLGSTTNEKLFFGSGTQLSVL.

The chain employs TRBV9 and TRBJ1-4; the match to TRBD1 covers 7 bases. The CDR3 spans 15 residues. The V gene's germline CDR1 is SGDLS and CDR2 YYNGEE. The junction had 9 bases not matched to a gene; V was cut back by 0 bases and J by 10 bases. CDR3 DNA: TGTGCCAGCAGCGTAGAAGGGGGCGCATTCTTAAAACTGTTTTTT. Encoded protein: CASSVEGGAFLKLFF.

The chain recombines TRBV30 with TRBJ2-3; D gene ambiguous. The length of the CDR3 is 14 residues. Trimming took 5 bases from V and 2 from J, leaving 14 bases between them. In germline, CDR1 is GTSNPN, CDR2 SVGIG (reference sequence). The CDR3 region is CAWAEFRDTDTQYF. For the CDR3, the DNA is TGTGCCTGGGCGGAATTCAGAGACACAGATACGCAGTATTTT.

The rearrangement links TRBV5-1 to TRBJ1-3; D not resolved. Per the germline V gene, CDR1 is SGHRS and CDR2 is YFSETQ. The length of the CDR3 is 14 residues. Trimming pared 3 bases from V and 0 bases from J, leaving 7 bases between. CDR3 in DNA: TGCGCCAGCAGCTCATCAGCCTCTGGAAACACCATATATTTT. Its translation is CASSSSASGNTIYF.

The chain uses TRBV5-1 and TRBJ2-7; tentatively, D is TRBD2 (6 bases). The CDR3 has 13 amino acids. V gave up 3 bases and J gave up 5 bases, with 12 bases separating them. CDR1 is SGHRS, CDR2 YFSETQ, per germline. The CDR3 loop is CASSSGRFDEQYF. Here the CDR3 DNA reads TGCGCCAGCAGCTCCGGGAGATTCGACGAGCAGTACTTC.

The chain recombines TRBV9 with TRBJ2-7; D remains unclear. Deletions cut 4 bases from V and 4 bases from J, with 21 bases between. The CDR3 is made up of 16 amino acids. In germline, CDR1 is SGDLS, CDR2 YYNGEE. In nucleotides, the CDR3 is TGTGCCAGCAGCCCTAACCCCTTACGGATCGTATACGAGCAGTACTTC. Protein sequence: CASSPNPLRIVYEQYF.

This chain joins TRBV9 and TRBJ2-1, with D possibly matching TRBD1 (5 bases). Germline CDR1 reads SGDLS; CDR2 reads YYNGEE. V was cut by 2 bases and J by 6 bases, with 9 bases left in between. The CDR3 is 13 amino acids. CDR3 sequence (DNA): TGTGCCAGCAGCGTTCGACAGTCCAATGAGCAGTTCTTC. Its protein is CASSVRQSNEQFF.

The chain is built from TRBV6-1 and TRBJ2-7; 10 nucleotides agree with TRBD1. The V gene's germline CDR1 is MNHNS and CDR2 SASEGT. V was pared by 6 bases and J by 4 bases, with 9 bases of the junction left unmatched. CDR3 length equals 15 residues. The CDR3 DNA follows: TGTGCCAGCAGCGCCCGGGACAGGGGCTGGTACGAGCAGTACTTC. This gives the protein CASSARDRGWYEQYF.

This chain uses TRBV6-6 with TRBJ2-1; TRBD1 matches 7 bases. J gave up 6 bases and V 2 bases, and 4 bases lay outside the gene matches. CDR3 length equals 14 residues. Germline V gives CDR1 MNHNY, CDR2 SVGAGI (reference sequence). In DNA form, the CDR3 reads TGTGCCAGCAGTTACGACAGGGAAGGCAATGAGCAGTTCTTC. Its translation is CASSYDREGNEQFF.

V usage is TRBV6-6 and J usage is TRBJ1-2; D may be TRBD1 (5 bases). The CDR3 loop spans 15 amino acids. V lost 5 bases, J lost 2 bases, and 15 bases lay in between. Germline V gives CDR1 MNHNY, CDR2 SVGAGI (reference sequence). The DNA of the CDR3 is TGTGCCAGCAGTCCGGGGGGGACGATCAACTATGGCTACACCTTC. Translating it yields CASSPGGTINYGYTF.

The chain carries TRBV27 and TRBJ2-1, with 11 bases fitting TRBD2. The CDR3 has 15 amino acids. Trimming at V came to 3 bases and at J to 6 bases, leaving 4 bases not matched to a gene. Germline CDR1 MNHEY, CDR2 SMNVEV (reference sequence). The CDR3 DNA reads TGTGCCAGCAGTTTCACTAGCGGGAGAACCAATGAGCAGTTCTTC. Amino acids: CASSFTSGRTNEQFF.

The chain employs TRBV5-4 and TRBJ1-5; 7 bases are a match to TRBD1. With 4 bases clipped from V and 7 bases from J, the junction kept 17 bases outside the gene matches. The germline CDR1 and CDR2 sequences are SGHNT and YYREEE (reference sequence). The CDR3 length is 17 residues. The CDR3 protein is CASSLTTGVSGEQPQHF. DNA for the CDR3: TGTGCCAGCAGCCTGACTACAGGGGTTTCGGGTGAGCAGCCCCAGCATTTT.